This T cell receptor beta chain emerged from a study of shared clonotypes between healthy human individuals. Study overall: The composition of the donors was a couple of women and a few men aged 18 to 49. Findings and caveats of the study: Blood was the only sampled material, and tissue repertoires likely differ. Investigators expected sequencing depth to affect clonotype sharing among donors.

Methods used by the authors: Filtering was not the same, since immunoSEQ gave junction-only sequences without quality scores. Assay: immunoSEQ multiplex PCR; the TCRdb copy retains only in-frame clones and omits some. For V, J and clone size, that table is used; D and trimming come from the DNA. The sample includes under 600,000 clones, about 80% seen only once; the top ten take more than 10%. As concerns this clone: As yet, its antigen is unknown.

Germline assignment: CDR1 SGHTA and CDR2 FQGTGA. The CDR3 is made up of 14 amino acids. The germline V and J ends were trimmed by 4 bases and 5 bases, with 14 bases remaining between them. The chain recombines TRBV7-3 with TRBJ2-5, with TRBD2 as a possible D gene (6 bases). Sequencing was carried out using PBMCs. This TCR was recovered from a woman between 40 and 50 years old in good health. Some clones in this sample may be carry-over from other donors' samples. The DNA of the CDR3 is TGTGCCAGCAGCTCCCAAGGCGGGATCGAGACCCAGTACTTC. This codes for CASSSQGGIETQYF.